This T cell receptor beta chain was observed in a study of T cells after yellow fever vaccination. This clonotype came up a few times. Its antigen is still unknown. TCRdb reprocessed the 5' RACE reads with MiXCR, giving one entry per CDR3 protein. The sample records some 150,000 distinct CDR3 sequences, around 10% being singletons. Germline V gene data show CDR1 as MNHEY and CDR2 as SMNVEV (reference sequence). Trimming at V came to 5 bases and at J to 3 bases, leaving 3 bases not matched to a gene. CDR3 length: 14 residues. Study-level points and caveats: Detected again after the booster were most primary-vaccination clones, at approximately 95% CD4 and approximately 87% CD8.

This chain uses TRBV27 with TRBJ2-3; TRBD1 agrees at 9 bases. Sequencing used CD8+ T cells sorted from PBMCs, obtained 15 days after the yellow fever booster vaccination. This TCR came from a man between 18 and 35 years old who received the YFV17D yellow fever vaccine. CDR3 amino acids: CASSAGQGTDTQYF. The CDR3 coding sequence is TGTGCCAGCAGTGCGGGACAGGGTACAGATACGCAGTATTTT.